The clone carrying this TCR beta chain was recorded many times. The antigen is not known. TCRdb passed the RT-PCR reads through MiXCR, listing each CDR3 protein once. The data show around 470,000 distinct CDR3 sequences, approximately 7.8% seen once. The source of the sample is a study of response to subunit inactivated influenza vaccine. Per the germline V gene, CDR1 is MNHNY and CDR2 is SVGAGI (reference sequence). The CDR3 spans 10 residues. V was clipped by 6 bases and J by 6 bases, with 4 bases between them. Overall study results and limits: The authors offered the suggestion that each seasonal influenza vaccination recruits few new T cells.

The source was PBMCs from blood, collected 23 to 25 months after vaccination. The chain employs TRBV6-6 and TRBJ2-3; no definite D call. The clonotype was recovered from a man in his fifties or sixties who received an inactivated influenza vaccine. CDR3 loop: CASRHDTQYF. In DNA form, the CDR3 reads TGTGCCAGCAGGCACGATACGCAGTATTTT.